A selection of T cell receptor beta chains follows, all from one sample in a study of shared clonotypes between healthy human individuals. Produced via immunoSEQ multiplex PCR; TCRdb's table is partial and in-frame only. The profile shows roughly 760,000 clones, about 74% of them singletons. Sequencing input: memory CD4+ T cells sorted from blood. Every receptor here comes from a young woman in good health. Each CDR3 is given with its conserved first and last residue. Fields, in order: CDR3 protein, CDR3 DNA, V gene, J gene, D gene, clone size. The D gene is left open where the match is weak. Size is stated for part of the rows, as once, few or many counts, or as a class when the clone is expanded.

CDR3aa: CASTRGWETYEQYF
CDR3nt: TGTGCCAGCACCCGCGGGTGGGAGACCTACGAGCAGTACTTC
v_gene: TRBV5-3
j_gene: TRBJ2-7
d_gene: NA
abundance: NA

CDR3aa: CASRMLRSSETQYF
CDR3nt: TGTGCCAGCAGAATGTTGAGGAGCTCAGAGACCCAGTACTTC
v_gene: TRBV28
j_gene: TRBJ2-5
d_gene: NA
abundance: NA

CDR3aa: CASSERGEITEAFF
CDR3nt: TGTGCCAGCAGTGAAAGAGGAGAGATTACTGAAGCTTTCTTT
v_gene: TRBV6-1
j_gene: TRBJ1-1
d_gene: NA
abundance: NA

CDR3aa: CASSFDRQAWNEQFF
CDR3nt: TGTGCCAGCAGCTTTGACAGGCAAGCTTGGAATGAGCAGTTCTTC
v_gene: TRBV5-4
j_gene: TRBJ2-1
d_gene: NA
abundance: once

CDR3aa: CASSSGRDQPQHF
CDR3nt: TGTGCCAGTAGTTCCGGGAGGGATCAGCCCCAGCATTTT
v_gene: TRBV19
j_gene: TRBJ1-5
d_gene: NA
abundance: many

CDR3aa: CASSEAPRVSQETQYF
CDR3nt: TGTGCCAGCAGTGAAGCGCCACGGGTTTCCCAAGAGACCCAGTACTTC
v_gene: TRBV2
j_gene: TRBJ2-5
d_gene: NA
abundance: NA

CDR3aa: CASSWGRDSTEAFF
CDR3nt: TGCGCCAGCAGCTGGGGCAGGGACTCTACTGAAGCTTTCTTT
v_gene: TRBV5-1
j_gene: TRBJ1-1
d_gene: NA
abundance: NA

CDR3aa: CASSGRGDRAYNEQFF
CDR3nt: TGTGCCAGCAGTGGACGGGGCGACAGGGCCTACAATGAGCAGTTCTTC
v_gene: TRBV27
j_gene: TRBJ2-1
d_gene: TRBD1
abundance: many

CDR3aa: CASSIPGGVGSEQFF
CDR3nt: TGTGCCAGCAGTATCCCCGGAGGGGTGGGTAGTGAGCAGTTCTTC
v_gene: TRBV28
j_gene: TRBJ2-1
d_gene: NA
abundance: once

CDR3aa: CASSADRLGEKLFF
CDR3nt: TGTGCCAGCAGCGCGGACCGTCTCGGGGAAAAACTGTTTTTT
v_gene: TRBV7-8
j_gene: TRBJ1-4
d_gene: NA
abundance: NA

CDR3aa: CASTQGQRETQYF
CDR3nt: TGTGCCAGCACCCAGGGACAGAGAGAGACCCAGTACTTC
v_gene: TRBV2
j_gene: TRBJ2-5
d_gene: TRBD1
abundance: NA

CDR3aa: CAGREGWNTEAFF
CDR3nt: TGTGCCGGGAGGGAGGGCTGGAACACTGAAGCTTTCTTT
v_gene: TRBV28
j_gene: TRBJ1-1
d_gene: NA
abundance: many

CDR3aa: CASSWQGENTEAFF
CDR3nt: TGTGCCAGCAGCTGGCAGGGGGAGAACACTGAAGCTTTCTTT
v_gene: TRBV7-9
j_gene: TRBJ1-1
d_gene: TRBD1
abundance: few

CDR3aa: CASSLAGTPVGYGYTF
CDR3nt: TGTGCCAGCAGCTTGGCCGGGACCCCAGTCGGGTATGGCTACACCTTC
v_gene: TRBV5-6
j_gene: TRBJ1-2
d_gene: NA
abundance: NA

CDR3aa: CASTRGTGDTGELFF
CDR3nt: TGCGCCAGCACCCGAGGGACAGGCGACACCGGGGAGCTGTTTTTT
v_gene: TRBV5-1
j_gene: TRBJ2-2
d_gene: TRBD1
abundance: NA

CDR3aa: CASRTRQGPGEQYF
CDR3nt: TGTGCCAGCCGAACCCGGCAGGGCCCCGGCGAGCAGTACTTC
v_gene: TRBV27
j_gene: TRBJ2-7
d_gene: NA
abundance: once

CDR3aa: CSVEGGYEQYF
CDR3nt: TGCAGCGTTGAAGGGGGATACGAGCAGTACTTC
v_gene: TRBV29-1
j_gene: TRBJ2-7
d_gene: NA
abundance: few

CDR3aa: CASSGRDVGDTEAFF
CDR3nt: TGTGCCAGCTCAGGACGGGACGTCGGGGACACTGAAGCTTTCTTT
v_gene: TRBV18
j_gene: TRBJ1-1
d_gene: NA
abundance: NA

CDR3aa: CASSPGDRSINEQFF
CDR3nt: TGTGCCAGCAGCCCGGGAGACAGGTCTATCAATGAGCAGTTCTTC
v_gene: TRBV4-2
j_gene: TRBJ2-1
d_gene: NA
abundance: NA

CDR3aa: CASSLSGQYTDTQYF
CDR3nt: TGTGCCAGCAGCTTGTCTGGACAGTACACAGATACGCAGTATTTT
v_gene: TRBV7-9
j_gene: TRBJ2-3
d_gene: NA
abundance: NA

CDR3aa: CASRQVSYNEQFF
CDR3nt: TGTGCCAGCAGGCAGGTCTCCTACAATGAGCAGTTCTTC
v_gene: TRBV6-1
j_gene: TRBJ2-1
d_gene: NA
abundance: NA

CDR3aa: CASSPQGGFSYGYTF
CDR3nt: TGTGCCAGCAGTCCGCAGGGGGGGTTTTCCTATGGCTACACCTTC
v_gene: TRBV2
j_gene: TRBJ1-2
d_gene: TRBD1
abundance: NA

CDR3aa: CASSLQGALRNTIYF
CDR3nt: TGTGCCAGCAGCTTGCAGGGGGCTCTAAGAAACACCATATATTTT
v_gene: TRBV5-8
j_gene: TRBJ1-3
d_gene: TRBD1
abundance: NA

CDR3aa: CASSETGVRTGELFF
CDR3nt: TGTGCCAGCAGTGAGACAGGGGTTCGGACCGGGGAGCTGTTTTTT
v_gene: TRBV6-1
j_gene: TRBJ2-2
d_gene: TRBD1
abundance: once

CDR3aa: CASSTSTSGDLYEQYF
CDR3nt: TGTGCCAGTAGTACCTCCACTAGCGGGGACCTCTACGAGCAGTACTTC
v_gene: TRBV19
j_gene: TRBJ2-7
d_gene: TRBD2
abundance: NA

CDR3aa: CASSRNQIMNTEAFF
CDR3nt: TGTGCCAGCAGTCGTAACCAGATCATGAACACTGAAGCTTTCTTT
v_gene: TRBV6-6
j_gene: TRBJ1-1
d_gene: NA
abundance: NA

CDR3aa: CASSYSTGGGWAFF
CDR3nt: TGTGCCAGCAGTTACTCGACCGGGGGCGGTTGGGCTTTCTTT
v_gene: TRBV6-5
j_gene: TRBJ1-1
d_gene: NA
abundance: NA

CDR3aa: CSAWGQGPYGYTF
CDR3nt: TGCAGCGCCTGGGGACAGGGTCCCTATGGCTACACCTTC
v_gene: TRBV29-1
j_gene: TRBJ1-2
d_gene: TRBD1
abundance: few

CDR3aa: CASSLRQARYSNQPQHF
CDR3nt: TGTGCCAGCAGTTTGAGACAGGCCAGATATAGCAATCAGCCCCAGCATTTT
v_gene: TRBV28
j_gene: TRBJ1-5
d_gene: NA
abundance: NA

CDR3aa: CASSLGTGTGAQPQHF
CDR3nt: TGCGCCAGCAGCTTGGGGACAGGGACGGGAGCTCAGCCCCAGCATTTT
v_gene: TRBV5-1
j_gene: TRBJ1-5
d_gene: TRBD1
abundance: NA

CDR3aa: CASSYWTGGSGNTIYF
CDR3nt: TGTGCCAGCAGTTACTGGACAGGGGGCTCTGGAAACACCATATATTTT
v_gene: TRBV6-5
j_gene: TRBJ1-3
d_gene: TRBD1
abundance: NA

CDR3aa: CASSIEGLAGGELFF
CDR3nt: TGTGCCAGTAGTATAGAAGGCCTAGCTGGCGGGGAGCTGTTTTTT
v_gene: TRBV19
j_gene: TRBJ2-2
d_gene: NA
abundance: NA

CDR3aa: CASSFQGTRNGYTF
CDR3nt: TGTGCCAGCAGTTTCCAGGGAACGAGGAATGGCTACACCTTC
v_gene: TRBV28
j_gene: TRBJ1-2
d_gene: NA
abundance: NA

CDR3aa: CASGASHPRGYEQYF
CDR3nt: TGTGCCAGCGGGGCCTCACACCCGAGGGGATACGAGCAGTACTTC
v_gene: TRBV6-5
j_gene: TRBJ2-7
d_gene: NA
abundance: NA

CDR3aa: CASSPARYPYEQYF
CDR3nt: TGTGCCAGCAGCCCGGCCCGCTACCCCTACGAGCAGTACTTC
v_gene: TRBV7-9
j_gene: TRBJ2-7
d_gene: NA
abundance: NA

CDR3aa: CATSRGGGLAGRITYEQYF
CDR3nt: TGTGCCACCAGCAGAGGAGGCGGACTAGCGGGAAGGATCACCTACGAGCAGTACTTC
v_gene: TRBV15
j_gene: TRBJ2-7
d_gene: TRBD2
abundance: NA

CDR3aa: CASGEHIREYGYTF
CDR3nt: TGTGCTAGTGGCGAGCACATCAGGGAATATGGCTACACCTTC
v_gene: TRBV12-5
j_gene: TRBJ1-2
d_gene: NA
abundance: NA

CDR3aa: CASIPQAADTQYF
CDR3nt: TGTGCCAGTATACCCCAGGCGGCAGATACGCAGTATTTT
v_gene: TRBV2
j_gene: TRBJ2-3
d_gene: NA
abundance: NA

CDR3aa: CASSLSSGPTYNEQFF
CDR3nt: TGTGCCAGCAGCTTGTCTAGCGGACCTACTTACAATGAGCAGTTCTTC
v_gene: TRBV5-4
j_gene: TRBJ2-1
d_gene: TRBD2
abundance: NA

CDR3aa: CASSLGAGEYNEQFF
CDR3nt: TGTGCCAGCAGCTTAGGAGCGGGAGAGTACAATGAGCAGTTCTTC
v_gene: TRBV7-7
j_gene: TRBJ2-1
d_gene: TRBD2
abundance: NA

CDR3aa: CASFSAGGYTEAFF
CDR3nt: TGTGCCAGCTTCTCCGCGGGGGGATACACTGAAGCTTTCTTT
v_gene: TRBV6-1
j_gene: TRBJ1-1
d_gene: NA
abundance: NA

CDR3aa: CASSYSAPGEDEQYF
CDR3nt: TGTGCCAGCAGTTACTCCGCGCCGGGAGAGGACGAGCAGTACTTC
v_gene: TRBV6-6
j_gene: TRBJ2-7
d_gene: NA
abundance: NA

CDR3aa: CASKKQPSSYEQYF
CDR3nt: TGTGCCAGCAAGAAACAACCCAGCTCCTACGAGCAGTACTTC
v_gene: TRBV27
j_gene: TRBJ2-7
d_gene: NA
abundance: NA

CDR3aa: CAWSGDTLNQPQHF
CDR3nt: TGTGCCTGGAGTGGGGACACTCTAAATCAGCCCCAGCATTTT
v_gene: TRBV30
j_gene: TRBJ1-5
d_gene: NA
abundance: NA

CDR3aa: CASSRGPRGTDTQYF
CDR3nt: TGTGCCAGTAGTAGAGGGCCCAGGGGCACAGATACGCAGTATTTT
v_gene: TRBV19
j_gene: TRBJ2-3
d_gene: NA
abundance: NA

CDR3aa: CASSLTYTDTQYF
CDR3nt: TGTGCCAGCAGCTTAACCTACACAGATACGCAGTATTTT
v_gene: TRBV7-3
j_gene: TRBJ2-3
d_gene: NA
abundance: NA

CDR3aa: CSVGQGLETQYF
CDR3nt: TGCAGCGTAGGACAGGGCCTCGAGACCCAGTACTTC
v_gene: TRBV29-1
j_gene: TRBJ2-5
d_gene: TRBD1
abundance: NA

CDR3aa: CASSLAHSAKNIQYF
CDR3nt: TGTGCCAGCAGCTTAGCTCATTCGGCCAAAAACATTCAGTACTTC
v_gene: TRBV7-6
j_gene: TRBJ2-4
d_gene: NA
abundance: NA

CDR3aa: CASSRLVQGNEQFF
CDR3nt: TGTGCCAGCAGCAGACTAGTTCAAGGCAATGAGCAGTTCTTC
v_gene: TRBV2
j_gene: TRBJ2-1
d_gene: NA
abundance: NA